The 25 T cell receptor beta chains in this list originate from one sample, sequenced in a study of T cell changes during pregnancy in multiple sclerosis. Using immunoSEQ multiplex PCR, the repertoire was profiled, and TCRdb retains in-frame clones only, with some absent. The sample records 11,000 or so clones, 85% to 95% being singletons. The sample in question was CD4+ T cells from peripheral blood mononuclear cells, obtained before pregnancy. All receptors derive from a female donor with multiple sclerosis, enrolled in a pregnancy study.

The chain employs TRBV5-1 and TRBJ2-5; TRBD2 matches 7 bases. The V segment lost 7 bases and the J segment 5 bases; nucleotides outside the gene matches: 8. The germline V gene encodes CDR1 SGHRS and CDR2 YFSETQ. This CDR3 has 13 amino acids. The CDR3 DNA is TGCGCCAGCTCAGCGGGGCCGGGGGAGACCCAGTACTTC. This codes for CASSAGPGETQYF. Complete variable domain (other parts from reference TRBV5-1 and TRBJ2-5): KAGVTQTPRYLIKTRGQQVTLSCSPISGHRSVSWYQQTPGQGLQFLFEYFSETQRNKGNFPGRFSGRQFSNSRSEMNVSTLELGDSALYLCASSAGPGETQYFGPGTRLLVL.

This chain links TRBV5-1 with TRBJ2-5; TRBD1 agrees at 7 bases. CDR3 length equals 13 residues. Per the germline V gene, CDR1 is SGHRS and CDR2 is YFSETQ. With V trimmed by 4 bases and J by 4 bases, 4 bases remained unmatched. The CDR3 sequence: CASSIQGLETQYF. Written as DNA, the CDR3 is TGCGCCAGCAGCATACAGGGGTTAGAGACCCAGTACTTC. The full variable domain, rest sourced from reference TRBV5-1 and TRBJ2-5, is KAGVTQTPRYLIKTRGQQVTLSCSPISGHRSVSWYQQTPGQGLQFLFEYFSETQRNKGNFPGRFSGRQFSNSRSEMNVSTLELGDSALYLCASSIQGLETQYFGPGTRLLVL.

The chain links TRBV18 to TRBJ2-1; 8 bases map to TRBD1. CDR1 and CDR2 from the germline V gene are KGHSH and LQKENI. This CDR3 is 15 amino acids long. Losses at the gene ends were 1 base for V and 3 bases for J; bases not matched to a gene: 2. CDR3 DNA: TGTGCCAGCTCACCACTGGGACAGGACTACAATGAGCAGTTCTTC. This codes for CASSPLGQDYNEQFF.

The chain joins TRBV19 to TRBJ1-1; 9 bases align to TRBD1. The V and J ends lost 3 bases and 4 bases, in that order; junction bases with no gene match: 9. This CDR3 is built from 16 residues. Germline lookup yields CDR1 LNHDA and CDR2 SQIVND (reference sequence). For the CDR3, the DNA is TGTGCCAGTAGTATTCGCGCTAAGACAGGGGGCACTGAAGCTTTCTTT. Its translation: CASSIRAKTGGTEAFF.

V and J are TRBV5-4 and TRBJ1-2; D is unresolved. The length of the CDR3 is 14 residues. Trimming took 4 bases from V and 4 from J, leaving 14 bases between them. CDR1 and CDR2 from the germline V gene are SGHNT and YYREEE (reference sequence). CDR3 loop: CASSPSREVYGYTF. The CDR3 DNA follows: TGTGCCAGCAGCCCCTCGAGGGAAGTCTATGGCTACACCTTC.

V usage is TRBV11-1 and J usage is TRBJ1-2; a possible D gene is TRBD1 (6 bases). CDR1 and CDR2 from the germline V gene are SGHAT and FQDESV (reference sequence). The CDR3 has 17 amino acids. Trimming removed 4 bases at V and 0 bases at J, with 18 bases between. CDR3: CASSSQGLWDSNYGYTF. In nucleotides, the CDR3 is TGTGCCAGCAGCTCACAGGGTCTTTGGGATTCTAACTATGGCTACACCTTC.

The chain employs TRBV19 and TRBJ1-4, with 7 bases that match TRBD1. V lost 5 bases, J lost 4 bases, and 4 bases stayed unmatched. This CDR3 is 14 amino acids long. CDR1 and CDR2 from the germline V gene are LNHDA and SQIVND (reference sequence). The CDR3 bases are TGTGCCAGTAGTTTCCGGGACAGTAATGAAAAACTGTTTTTT. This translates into CASSFRDSNEKLFF. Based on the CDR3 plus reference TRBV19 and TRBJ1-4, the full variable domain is DGGITQSPKYLFRKEGQNVTLSCEQNLNHDAMYWYRQDPGQGLRLIYYSQIVNDFQKGDIAEGYSVSREKKESFPLTVTSAQKNPTAFYLCASSFRDSNEKLFFGSGTQLSVL.

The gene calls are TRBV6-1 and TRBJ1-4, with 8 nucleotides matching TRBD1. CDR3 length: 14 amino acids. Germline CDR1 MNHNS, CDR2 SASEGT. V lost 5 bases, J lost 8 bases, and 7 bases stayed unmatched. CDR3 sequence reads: CASSSGGLEEKLFF. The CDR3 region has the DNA TGTGCCAGCAGTTCAGGGGGCTTAGAGGAAAAACTGTTTTTT.

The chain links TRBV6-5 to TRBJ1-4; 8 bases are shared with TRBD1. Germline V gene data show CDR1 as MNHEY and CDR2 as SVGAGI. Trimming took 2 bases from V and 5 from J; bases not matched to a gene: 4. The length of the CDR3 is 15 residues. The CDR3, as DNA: TGTGCCAGCAGTTACCTCGGACAGGGAAATGAAAAACTGTTTTTT. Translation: CASSYLGQGNEKLFF.

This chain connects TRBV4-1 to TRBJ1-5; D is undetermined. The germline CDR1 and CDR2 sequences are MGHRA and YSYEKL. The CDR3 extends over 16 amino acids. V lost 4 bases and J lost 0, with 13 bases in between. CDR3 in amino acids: CASSRSTDYSNQPQHF. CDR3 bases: TGCGCCAGCAGCCGCTCGACTGATTATAGCAATCAGCCCCAGCATTTT.

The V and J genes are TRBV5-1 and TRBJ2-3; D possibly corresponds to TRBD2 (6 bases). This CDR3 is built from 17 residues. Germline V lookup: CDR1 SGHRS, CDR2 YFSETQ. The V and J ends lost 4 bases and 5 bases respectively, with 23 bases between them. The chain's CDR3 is CASSRGVGAGPLDTQYF. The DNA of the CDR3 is TGCGCCAGCAGCCGGGGAGTAGGAGCGGGCCCTTTAGATACGCAGTATTTT. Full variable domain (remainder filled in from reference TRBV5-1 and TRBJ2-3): KAGVTQTPRYLIKTRGQQVTLSCSPISGHRSVSWYQQTPGQGLQFLFEYFSETQRNKGNFPGRFSGRQFSNSRSEMNVSTLELGDSALYLCASSRGVGAGPLDTQYFGPGTRLTVL.

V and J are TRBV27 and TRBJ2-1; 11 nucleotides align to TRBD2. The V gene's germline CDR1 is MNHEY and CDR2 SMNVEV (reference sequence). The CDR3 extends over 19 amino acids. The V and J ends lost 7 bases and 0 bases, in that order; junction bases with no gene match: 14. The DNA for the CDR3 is TGTGCCAGCACGTTGGCCGGGACTAGCGGTCCCCGCTCCTACAATGAGCAGTTCTTC. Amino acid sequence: CASTLAGTSGPRSYNEQFF.

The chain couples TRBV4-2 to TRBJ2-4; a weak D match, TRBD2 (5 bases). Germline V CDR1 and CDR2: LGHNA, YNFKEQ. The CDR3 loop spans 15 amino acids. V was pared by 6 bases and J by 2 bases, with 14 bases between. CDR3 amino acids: CASSKEAGPKNIQYF. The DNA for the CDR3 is TGTGCCAGCAGTAAAGAGGCGGGTCCCAAAAACATTCAGTACTTC.

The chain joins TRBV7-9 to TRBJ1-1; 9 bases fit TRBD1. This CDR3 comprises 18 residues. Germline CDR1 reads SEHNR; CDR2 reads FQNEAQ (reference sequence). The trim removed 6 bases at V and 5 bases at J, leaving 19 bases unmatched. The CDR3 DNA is TGTGCCAGCAGGGGCAGGCTAGGACAGGGGCGAATGAGTACTGAAGCTTTCTTT. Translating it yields CASRGRLGQGRMSTEAFF. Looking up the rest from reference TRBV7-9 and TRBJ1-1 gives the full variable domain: DTGVSQNPRHKITKRGQNVTFRCDPISEHNRLYWYRQTLGQGPEFLTYFQNEAQLEKSRLLSDRFSAERPKGSFSTLEIQRTEQGDSAMYLCASRGRLGQGRMSTEAFFGQGTRLTVV.

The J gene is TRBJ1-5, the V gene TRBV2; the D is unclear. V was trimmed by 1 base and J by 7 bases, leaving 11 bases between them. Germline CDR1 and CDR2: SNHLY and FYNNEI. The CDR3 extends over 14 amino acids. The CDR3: CASSEGVYMQPQHF. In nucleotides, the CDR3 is TGTGCCAGCAGTGAAGGTGTTTATATGCAGCCCCAGCATTTT. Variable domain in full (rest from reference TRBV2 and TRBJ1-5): EPEVTQTPSHQVTQMGQEVILRCVPISNHLYFYWYRQILGQKVEFLVSFYNNEISEKSEIFDDQFSVERPDGSNFTLKIRSTKLEDSAMYFCASSEGVYMQPQHFGDGTRLSIL.

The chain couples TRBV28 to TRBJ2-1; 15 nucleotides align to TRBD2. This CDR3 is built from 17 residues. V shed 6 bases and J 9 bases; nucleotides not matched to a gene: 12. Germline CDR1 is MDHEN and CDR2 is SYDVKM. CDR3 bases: TGTGCCAGCAGCCTCCTCGGACTAGCGGGGGGGCCGGGTGAGCAGTTCTTC. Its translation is CASSLLGLAGGPGEQFF.

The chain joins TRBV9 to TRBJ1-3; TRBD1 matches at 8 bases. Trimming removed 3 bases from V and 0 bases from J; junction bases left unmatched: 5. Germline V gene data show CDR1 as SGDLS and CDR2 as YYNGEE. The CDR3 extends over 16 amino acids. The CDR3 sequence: CASSGQGSYSGNTIYF. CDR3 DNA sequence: TGTGCCAGCAGCGGACAGGGGTCCTACTCTGGAAACACCATATATTTT. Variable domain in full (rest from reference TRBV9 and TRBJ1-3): DSGVTQTPKHLITATGQRVTLRCSPRSGDLSVYWYQQSLDQGLQFLIQYYNGEERAKGNILERFSAQQFPDLHSELNLSSLELGDSALYFCASSGQGSYSGNTIYFGEGSWLTVV.

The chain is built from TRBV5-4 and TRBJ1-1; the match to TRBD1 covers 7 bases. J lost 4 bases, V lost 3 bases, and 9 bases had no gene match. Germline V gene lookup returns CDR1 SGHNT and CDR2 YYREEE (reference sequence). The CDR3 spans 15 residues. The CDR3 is CASSYKQGILTEAFF. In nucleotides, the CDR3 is TGTGCCAGCAGCTACAAACAGGGGATCCTCACTGAAGCTTTCTTT.

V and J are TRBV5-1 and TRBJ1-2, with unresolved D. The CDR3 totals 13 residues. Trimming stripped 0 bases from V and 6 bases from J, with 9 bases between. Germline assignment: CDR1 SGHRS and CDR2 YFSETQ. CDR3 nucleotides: TGCGCCAGCAGCTTGGATTGGCCAGATGGCTACACCTTC. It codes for CASSLDWPDGYTF.

The CDR3, as DNA: TGTGCCAGCAGTGCCAGGTTACAGGGGAGGGAAAAACTGTTTTTT. Its protein product is CASSARLQGREKLFF. This chain links TRBV7-9 with TRBJ1-4, with TRBD1 matching over 7 bases. J was trimmed by 8 bases and V by 6 bases; bases with no gene match: 12. The CDR3 is made up of 15 amino acids. Per the germline V gene, CDR1 is SEHNR and CDR2 is FQNEAQ (reference sequence).

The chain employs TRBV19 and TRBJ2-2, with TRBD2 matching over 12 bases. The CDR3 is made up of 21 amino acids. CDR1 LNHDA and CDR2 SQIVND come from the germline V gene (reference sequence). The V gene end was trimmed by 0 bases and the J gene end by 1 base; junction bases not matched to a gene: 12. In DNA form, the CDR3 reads TGTGCCAGTAGTATAGATGAAAGGCTAGCGGGGGGGCGAAGGAACACCGGGGAGCTGTTTTTT. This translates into CASSIDERLAGGRRNTGELFF.

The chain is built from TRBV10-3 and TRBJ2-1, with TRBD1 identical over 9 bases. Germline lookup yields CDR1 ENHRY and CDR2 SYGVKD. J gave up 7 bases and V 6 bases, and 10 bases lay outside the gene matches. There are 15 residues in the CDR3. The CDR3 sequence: CAISPTGGGGNEQFF. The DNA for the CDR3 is TGTGCCATCAGCCCAACAGGGGGCGGTGGTAATGAGCAGTTCTTC.

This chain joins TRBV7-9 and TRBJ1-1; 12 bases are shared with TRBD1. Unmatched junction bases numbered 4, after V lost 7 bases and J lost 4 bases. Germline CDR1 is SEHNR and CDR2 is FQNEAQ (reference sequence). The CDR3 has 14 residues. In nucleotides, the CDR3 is TGTGCCAGCACCCGGGACAGGGGGCTCACTGAAGCTTTCTTT. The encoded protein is CASTRDRGLTEAFF.

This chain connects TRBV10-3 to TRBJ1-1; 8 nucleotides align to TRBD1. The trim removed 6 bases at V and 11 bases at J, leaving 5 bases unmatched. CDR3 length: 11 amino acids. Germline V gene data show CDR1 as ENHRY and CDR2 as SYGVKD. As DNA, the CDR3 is TGTGCCATCAGGGAGGACAGGGAGGCTTTCTTT. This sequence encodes CAIREDREAFF.

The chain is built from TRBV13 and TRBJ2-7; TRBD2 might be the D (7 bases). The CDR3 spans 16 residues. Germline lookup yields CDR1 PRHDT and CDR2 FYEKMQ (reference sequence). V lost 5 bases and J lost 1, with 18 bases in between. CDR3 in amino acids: CASSRFWRGPSYEQYF. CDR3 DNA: TGTGCCAGCAGCCGCTTTTGGCGGGGGCCTTCCTACGAGCAGTACTTC.